This is a list of T cell receptor beta chains from one sample in a study of blood T cell repertoires in COVID-19. Using immunoSEQ multiplex PCR, the repertoire was profiled, and TCRdb retains in-frame clones only, with some absent. The profile shows 400,000 to 450,000 clones, about 90% of them singletons. The sample consisted of peripheral blood. The receptors shown here come from a man between 18 and 35 years old with COVID-19, enrolled during active disease. Both conserved end residues are part of each CDR3. The D gene is left open where the match is weak. Some rows mark clone size as missing; the rest say once, few, many or name a class of expanded clone.

d_gene | len | abundance | j_gene | v_gene | CDR3aa | CDR3nt
TRBD1 | 15 | . | TRBJ2-7 | TRBV11-1 | CASSLERDRGHEQYF | TGTGCCAGCAGCTTAGAACGGGACAGGGGCCACGAGCAGTACTTC
. | 14 | . | TRBJ1-6 | TRBV27 | CASSLTVDNSPLHF | TGTGCCAGCAGTCTGACAGTTGATAATTCACCCCTCCACTTT
TRBD1 | 15 | . | TRBJ1-3 | TRBV15 | CATSGRQGSLDTIYF | TGTGCCACCAGCGGAAGACAGGGATCCTTGGACACCATATATTTT
. | 14 | . | TRBJ2-1 | TRBV7-9 | CASSFKAANNEQFF | TGTGCCAGCAGCTTCAAGGCGGCCAACAATGAGCAGTTCTTC
. | 17 | . | TRBJ2-3 | TRBV9 | CASSVYAVGRGGDTQYF | TGTGCCAGCAGCGTCTACGCCGTCGGAAGGGGGGGAGATACGCAGTATTTT
TRBD2 | 15 | few | TRBJ2-1 | TRBV10-3 | CAISGLAGGDDEQFF | TGTGCCATCAGTGGGCTAGCGGGGGGTGATGATGAGCAGTTCTTC
TRBD1 | 14 | . | TRBJ1-6 | TRBV5-1 | CASSLPGGGSPLHF | TGCGCCAGCAGCTTGCCAGGGGGCGGTTCACCCCTCCACTTT
TRBD1 | 13 | . | TRBJ1-2 | TRBV10-3 | CAISDRGQGGYTF | TGTGCCATCAGTGACAGGGGGCAGGGAGGCTACACCTTC
. | 13 | . | TRBJ2-2 | TRBV9 | CASSVLLTGELFF | TGTGCCAGCAGCGTCCTCCTTACCGGGGAGCTGTTTTTT
. | 15 | . | TRBJ2-7 | TRBV27 | CASSWGTRGSYEQYF | TGTGCCAGCAGCTGGGGGACAAGAGGATCCTACGAGCAGTACTTC
TRBD2 | 15 | . | TRBJ2-7 | TRBV9 | CASSEHGTSSYEQYF | TGTGCCAGCAGCGAACACGGGACTAGCAGCTACGAGCAGTACTTC
. | 14 | once | TRBJ1-1 | TRBV29-1 | CSVGGRLGNTEAFF | TGCAGCGTTGGGGGCAGGCTGGGGAACACTGAAGCTTTCTTT
. | 16 | . | TRBJ1-6 | TRBV7-9 | CASSLVAGTLGSPLHF | TGTGCCAGCAGCTTAGTTGCAGGAACCTTAGGTTCACCCCTCCACTTT
TRBD1 | 15 | few | TRBJ1-5 | TRBV10-1 | CASSSAGTGNQPQHF | TGCGCCAGCAGTTCCGCCGGGACAGGGAATCAGCCCCAGCATTTT
. | 14 | . | TRBJ1-3 | TRBV9 | CASSVGPSGNTIYF | TGTGCCAGCAGCGTAGGTCCTTCTGGAAACACCATATATTTT
. | 15 | . | TRBJ2-3 | TRBV5-1 | CASSLAGGGTDTQYF | TGCGCCAGCAGCTTGGCCGGGGGAGGCACAGATACGCAGTATTTT
. | 15 | . | TRBJ1-1 | TRBV18 | CASSPSEAPLAEAFF | TGTGCCAGCTCACCTTCAGAGGCCCCGTTGGCTGAAGCTTTCTTT
TRBD1 | 15 | . | TRBJ1-5 | TRBV6-2/TRBV6-3 | CASSSRQGGNQPQHF | TGTGCCAGCAGTAGTAGACAGGGAGGCAATCAGCCCCAGCATTTT
. | 14 | once | TRBJ2-1 | TRBV27 | CASSPGFLYNEQFF | TGTGCCAGCAGTCCAGGTTTTCTCTACAATGAGCAGTTCTTC
. | 13 | . | TRBJ1-2 | TRBV12-3/TRBV12-4 | CASSFRRPYGYTF | TGTGCCAGCAGTTTCCGCAGGCCTTATGGCTACACCTTC
. | 15 | . | TRBJ2-5 | TRBV5-5 | CASSLVQGKLMTQYF | TGTGCCAGCAGCTTGGTTCAGGGGAAGCTTATGACCCAGTACTTC
. | 15 | . | TRBJ2-1 | TRBV19 | CATKRVGASYNEQFF | TGTGCCACCAAAAGGGTTGGGGCTTCCTACAATGAGCAGTTCTTC
TRBD1 | 15 | once | TRBJ2-1 | TRBV25-1 | CASSASWTGNNEQFF | TGTGCCAGCAGTGCCAGTTGGACAGGGAACAATGAGCAGTTCTTC
. | 13 | . | TRBJ2-1 | TRBV24-1 | CATTGSSYNEQFF | TGTGCCACGACGGGAAGCTCCTACAATGAGCAGTTCTTC
TRBD1 | 15 | once | TRBJ2-2 | TRBV10-1 | CASSDLAGGTGELFF | TGCGCCAGCAGTGATCTCGCAGGGGGAACCGGGGAGCTGTTTTTT
TRBD2 | 16 | once | TRBJ2-7 | TRBV4-2 | CASSQGTSGVSYEQYF | TGTGCCAGCAGCCAAGGAACTAGCGGGGTTTCCTACGAGCAGTACTTC
TRBD2 | 16 | . | TRBJ2-5 | TRBV5-4 | CASSLDLAGGRETQYF | TGTGCCAGCAGCTTAGACTTAGCGGGGGGACGGGAGACCCAGTACTTC
TRBD2 | 15 | . | TRBJ2-3 | TRBV27 | CASSLRDYSTDTQYF | TGTGCCAGCAGTTTACGGGACTACAGCACAGATACGCAGTATTTT
TRBD2 | 14 | . | TRBJ2-7 | TRBV6-5 | CASRVTSGPYEQYF | TGTGCCAGCAGAGTGACTAGCGGGCCCTACGAGCAGTACTTC
. | 13 | . | TRBJ1-2 | TRBV30 | CAWGEDGMSGYTF | TGTGCCTGGGGGGAGGATGGAATGAGTGGTTACACCTTC
TRBD2 | 16 | . | TRBJ2-3 | TRBV19 | CASSGTSGGVMDTQYF | TGTGCCAGTAGTGGGACTAGCGGGGGGGTCATGGATACGCAGTATTTT
TRBD1 | 16 | . | TRBJ2-1 | TRBV6-5 | CASSFPDRGNYNEQFF | TGTGCCAGCAGTTTCCCAGACAGGGGGAACTACAATGAGCAGTTCTTC
. | 18 | . | TRBJ2-3 | TRBV6-4 | CASSEFAGRHLSADTQYF | TGTGCCAGCAGTGAGTTCGCGGGGAGACATCTGTCCGCAGATACGCAGTATTTT
. | 15 | . | TRBJ1-1 | TRBV4-1 | CASSQDSQEITEAFF | TGCGCCAGCAGCCAAGATAGCCAAGAAATCACTGAAGCTTTCTTT
. | 13 | . | TRBJ1-5 | TRBV7-8 | CASSKRGNQPQHF | TGTGCCAGCAGCAAAAGGGGTAACCAGCCCCAGCATTTT
. | 13 | . | TRBJ1-2 | TRBV14 | CASSPYSIYGYTF | TGTGCCAGCAGCCCTTACTCGATCTATGGCTACACCTTC
. | 13 | . | TRBJ2-7 | TRBV28 | CASSSPQGNEQYF | TGTGCCAGCAGTTCCCCACAGGGAAACGAGCAGTACTTC
TRBD2 | 15 | few | TRBJ2-3 | TRBV18 | CASSLAGGYTDTQYF | TGTGCCAGCTCGCTAGCGGGAGGCTACACAGATACGCAGTATTTT
TRBD1 | 13 | . | TRBJ2-1 | TRBV19 | CASSTGLFDEQFF | TGTGCCAGCTCGACAGGGCTTTTCGATGAGCAGTTCTTC
. | 14 | . | TRBJ2-7 | TRBV6-5 | CASSYTGGPYEQYF | TGTGCCAGCAGTTACACCGGGGGTCCCTACGAGCAGTACTTC
TRBD1 | 13 | . | TRBJ2-7 | TRBV5-6 | CASSLDDRGEQYF | TGTGCCAGCAGCTTGGACGACAGGGGAGAGCAGTACTTC
. | 14 | . | TRBJ1-1 | TRBV21-1 | CASSKERMNTEAFF | TGTGCCAGCAGCAAGGAGAGGATGAACACTGAAGCTTTCTTT
TRBD1 | 15 | . | TRBJ1-1 | TRBV15 | CATSRMTGLNTEAFF | TGTGCCACCAGCCGTATGACAGGGTTGAACACTGAAGCTTTCTTT
. | 16 | . | TRBJ2-6 | TRBV3-1/TRBV3-2 | CASSQGERTGANVLTF | TGTGCCAGCAGCCAAGGGGAGAGAACTGGGGCCAACGTCCTGACTTTC
TRBD1 | 15 | . | TRBJ2-2 | TRBV7-9 | CASSSRDRVNGELFF | TGTGCCAGCAGCTCCCGGGACAGGGTAAACGGGGAGCTGTTTTTT
. | 12 | . | TRBJ1-6 | TRBV9 | CASGQENSPLHF | TGTGCCAGCGGGCAGGAAAATTCACCCCTCCACTTT
. | 13 | . | TRBJ2-7 | TRBV24-1 | CATSDWQGYEQYF | TGTGCCACCAGTGATTGGCAGGGCTACGAGCAGTACTTC